The present T cell receptor (beta chain) was sequenced within a study of T cells in localized non-small cell lung cancer. The CDR3 extends over 14 amino acids. V dropped 0 bases and J dropped 7 bases, with 13 bases sitting between them. Per the germline V gene, CDR1 is LNHNV and CDR2 is YYDKDF (reference sequence). Assay used: immunoSEQ multiplex PCR; TCRdb lists only in-frame clones, some missing. The sample comprises 40,000 to 60,000 clones, around 90% of which are singletons, and around 17% rests with the top ten. Comment on this clone: What it recognizes is unknown.

Findings and caveats of the study: Because researchers sequenced only one region of the tumor, heterogeneity is still possible. Among the tissues sampled, uninvolved adjacent lung had the highest T cell clonality, above tumor. A denser population of T cells in blood accompanied longer overall survival.

The chain recombines TRBV15 with TRBJ2-7; weak D call: TRBD2 (6 bases). The sequencing here drew on PBMCs, taken before any cancer treatment. The clonotype originates from a female donor with stage II lung adenocarcinoma. In DNA form, the CDR3 reads TGTGCCACCAGCAGAGAGAGCGTCGCGGGAGAGCAGTACTTC. Protein product: CATSRESVAGEQYF.